This T cell receptor (beta chain) was profiled in a study of cytomegalovirus exposure and HLA in healthy donors. Overall study findings and caveats: Reports indicated that the classifier achieved high specificity and sensitivity in diagnosing cytomegalovirus status. Presence/absence analyses treated sequencing depth as roughly uniform across donors. Specific recognition of CMV antigens was confirmed in vitro for a few chains (all CMV-associated).

Regarding this clone: Its cognate antigen is unknown.

The PCR contained 60 Vbeta and 13 Jbeta primers. Assay: immunoSEQ multiplex PCR; the TCRdb copy retains only in-frame clones and omits some. The sample yields around 140,000 clones, roughly 79% seen once. Germline CDR1 reads MDHEN; CDR2 reads SYDVKM. This CDR3 is built from 15 residues. The junction had 11 bases not matched to a gene; V was cut back by 8 bases and J by 2 bases. This cohort consisted of healthy bone marrow donors. Specimen: PBMCs. This sequence joins TRBV28 and TRBJ1-2, with 7 bases aligning to TRBD1. The TCR originated in a woman aged 55-70 years in good health and CMV-seropositive. The CDR3 is CASRDSGPRNYGYTF. The CDR3 DNA follows: TGTGCCAGCCGGGACAGCGGACCCCGAAACTATGGCTACACCTTC.